What follows are 11 T cell receptor beta chains derived from one specimen sequenced in a study of T cells in localized non-small cell lung cancer. The repertoire was sequenced with immunoSEQ multiplex PCR; TCRdb's copy has only in-frame clones and lacks some. The repertoire holds about 20,000 clones, with approximately 86% as singletons. Sequencing was performed on PBMCs, taken before any cancer treatment. The receptors here all came from a man aged 35 to 69 with stage II squamous cell lung carcinoma.

The chain couples TRBV15 to TRBJ1-1; weak D call: TRBD1 (6 bases). V shed 1 base and J shed 4 bases, with 16 bases lying between them. Germline assignment: CDR1 LNHNV and CDR2 YYDKDF (reference sequence). The CDR3 covers 16 residues. The DNA of the CDR3 is TGTGCCACCAGCAGAGGGGGGACAAATCCGCGCACTGAAGCTTTCTTT. It yields the protein CATSRGGTNPRTEAFF. Together with reference TRBV15 and TRBJ1-1, the CDR3 gives the full variable domain: DAMVIQNPRYQVTQFGKPVTLSCSQTLNHNVMYWYQQKSSQAPKLLFHYYDKDFNNEADTPDNFQSRRPNTSFCFLDIRSPGLGDTAMYLCATSRGGTNPRTEAFFGQGTRLTVV.

This rearrangement joins TRBV9 to TRBJ2-7, with TRBD2 matching over 7 bases. Germline lookup yields CDR1 SGDLS and CDR2 YYNGEE. Losses at the gene ends were 4 bases for V and 6 bases for J; bases not matched to a gene: 16. The CDR3 has 16 amino acids. CDR3 in amino acids: CASSSPGRGVFTEQYF. The CDR3 nucleotides are TGTGCCAGCAGCTCACCCGGTCGGGGGGTCTTCACCGAGCAGTACTTC.

This clone came up once. The genes are TRBV15 and TRBJ1-1; TRBD1 agrees at 7 bases. The CDR3 consists of 15 residues. V lost 0 bases to trimming and J lost 5 bases; unmatched junction nucleotides: 6. CDR1 LNHNV and CDR2 YYDKDF come from the germline V gene (reference sequence). In DNA, the CDR3 is TGTGCCACCAGCAGAGAAAAGGGACAGCGGACTGAAGCTTTCTTT. This gives the protein CATSREKGQRTEAFF. The full variable domain, rest sourced from reference TRBV15 and TRBJ1-1, is DAMVIQNPRYQVTQFGKPVTLSCSQTLNHNVMYWYQQKSSQAPKLLFHYYDKDFNNEADTPDNFQSRRPNTSFCFLDIRSPGLGDTAMYLCATSREKGQRTEAFFGQGTRLTVV.

This sequence joins TRBV6-1 and TRBJ2-5, with 9 nucleotides matching TRBD2. The CDR3 consists of 14 residues. CDR1 is MNHNS, CDR2 SASEGT, per germline. Germline trimming cut 2 bases from V and 5 bases from J; bases unmatched to any gene: 3. CDR3 DNA sequence: TGTGCCAGCAGTGAACGCGGGAGGGGGGAGACCCAGTACTTC. Residues: CASSERGRGETQYF.

This chain joins TRBV2 and TRBJ2-4, with no clear D. The germline CDR1 and CDR2 sequences are SNHLY and FYNNEI. The CDR3 is made up of 14 amino acids. V lost 1 base to trimming and J lost 0 bases, with 4 bases between them. The CDR3 loop reads CASSEGGAKNIQYF. The CDR3 DNA is TGTGCCAGCAGTGAAGGTGGAGCCAAAAACATTCAGTACTTC.

This rearrangement joins TRBV5-6 to TRBJ1-2; D not resolved. The V gene lost 3 bases and the J gene lost 6 bases, with 24 bases spanning the gap. Per the germline V gene, CDR1 is SGHDT and CDR2 is YYEEEE. This CDR3 spans 17 amino acids. The CDR3 coding sequence is TGTGCCAGCAGCTCGCTAAAGGGTAGAGGAGCCTTTCATGGCTACACCTTC. It yields the protein CASSSLKGRGAFHGYTF.

This chain uses TRBV2 with TRBJ2-1, with 10 nucleotides matching TRBD2. The germline gives CDR1 SNHLY, CDR2 FYNNEI. Trimming at V came to 4 bases and at J to 5 bases, leaving 5 bases not matched to a gene. The CDR3 extends over 15 amino acids. The CDR3 DNA reads as TGTGCCAGCAGTGGTTTGCTAGCGGGAGACAATGAGCAGTTCTTC. It translates to CASSGLLAGDNEQFF.

This clone was picked up one time. The chain carries TRBV7-3 and TRBJ2-5; weak D call: TRBD1 (6 bases). CDR3 length: 15 amino acids. The V gene lost 4 bases and the J gene lost 1 base, with 13 bases spanning the gap. Germline CDR1 and CDR2: SGHTA and FQGTGA. The CDR3 is CASSSGGRPQETQYF. DNA for the CDR3: TGTGCCAGCAGCTCTGGGGGCAGGCCCCAAGAGACCCAGTACTTC.

The chain employs TRBV2 and TRBJ1-4, with D perhaps matching TRBD1 (5 bases). CDR3 length equals 15 residues. Germline CDR1 reads SNHLY; CDR2 reads FYNNEI. Between the trimmed V and J ends, which lost 4 bases and 5 bases, there was a span of 14 bases. The CDR3 reads CASSGGAGSNEKLFF. The CDR3 coding sequence is TGTGCCAGCAGTGGTGGGGCAGGGAGCAATGAAAAACTGTTTTTT.

The CDR3: CASSSWGWAGANVLTF. CDR3 nucleotides: TGCGCCAGCAGCTCTTGGGGGTGGGCTGGGGCCAACGTCCTGACTTTC. V is TRBV5-1 and J is TRBJ2-6; D possibly matches TRBD1 or TRBD2 (5 bases each). Germline V gives CDR1 SGHRS, CDR2 YFSETQ. V lost 3 bases and J lost 2, with 12 bases in between. This CDR3 spans 16 amino acids.

This CDR3 reads CASSLSPTYEQYF. In DNA form, the CDR3 reads TGCGCCAGCAGCTTGAGCCCCACCTACGAGCAGTACTTC. V and J are TRBV5-1 and TRBJ2-7; D remains unclear. Deletions cut 1 base from V and 2 bases from J, with 7 bases between. The CDR3 is 13 residues long. The germline gives CDR1 SGHRS, CDR2 YFSETQ.